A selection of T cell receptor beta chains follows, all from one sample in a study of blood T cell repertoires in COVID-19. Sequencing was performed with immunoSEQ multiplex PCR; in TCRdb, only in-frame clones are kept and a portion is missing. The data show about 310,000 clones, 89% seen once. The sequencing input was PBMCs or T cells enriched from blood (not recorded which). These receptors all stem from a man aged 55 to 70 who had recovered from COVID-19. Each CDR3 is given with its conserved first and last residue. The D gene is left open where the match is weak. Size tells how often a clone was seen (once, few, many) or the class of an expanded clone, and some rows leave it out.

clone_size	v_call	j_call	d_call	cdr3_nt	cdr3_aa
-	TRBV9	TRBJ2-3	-	TGTGCCAGCAGCGTACAGGGGCCCGTAGGTACGCAGTATTTT	CASSVQGPVGTQYF
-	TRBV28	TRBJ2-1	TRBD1	TGTGCCAGCAGTTTCTGGACAGGCCCGAGTGAGCAGTTCTTC	CASSFWTGPSEQFF
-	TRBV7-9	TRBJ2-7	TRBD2	TGTGCCAGCAGCTTACGGCGGGAGTTAGCCTACGAGCAGTACTTC	CASSLRRELAYEQYF
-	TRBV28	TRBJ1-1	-	TGTGCCAGCAGATCCGACAGCAACACTGAAGCTTTCTTT	CASRSDSNTEAFF
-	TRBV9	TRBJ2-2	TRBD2	TGTGCCAGCAGCGTAGAAGCGGTGGCTAGCGGGGGAAGGTCCGGGGAGCTGTTTTTT	CASSVEAVASGGRSGELFF
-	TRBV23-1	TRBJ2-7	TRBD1	TGCGCCAGCAGTCACCTTCCCCGGGACAGGGTCCACGAGCAGTACTTC	CASSHLPRDRVHEQYF
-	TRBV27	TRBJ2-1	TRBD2	TGTGCCAGCAGTACCCGCGGGGGAAGCTCCTACAATGAGCAGTTCTTC	CASSTRGGSSYNEQFF
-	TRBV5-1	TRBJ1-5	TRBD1	TGCGCCAGCAGCCTCCCGAAGACAGGGACCAGCAATCAGCCCCAGCATTTT	CASSLPKTGTSNQPQHF
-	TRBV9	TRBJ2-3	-	TGTGCCAGCAGCGTAGCTCTTGGGGGCAGGGCAGATACGCAGTATTTT	CASSVALGGRADTQYF
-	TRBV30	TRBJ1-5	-	TGTGCCTGGAGTGTGAAAGCAGGTCAGCCCCAGCATTTT	CAWSVKAGQPQHF
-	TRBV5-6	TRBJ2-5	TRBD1	TGTGCCAGCAGCTTGTTTGGGACAGGGGTATGGGAGACCCAGTACTTC	CASSLFGTGVWETQYF
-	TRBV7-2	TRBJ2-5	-	TGTGCCAGCAGCTTAGTCCGCGCGGAGATCTACCAAGAGACCCAGTACTTC	CASSLVRAEIYQETQYF
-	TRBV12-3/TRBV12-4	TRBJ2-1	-	TGTGCCAGCAGTTCCAGGGATGAGCAGTTCTTC	CASSSRDEQFF
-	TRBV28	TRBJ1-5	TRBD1	TGTGCCAGCAGTCCCACGGGACAGGGGACCGGGCAGCCCCAGCATTTT	CASSPTGQGTGQPQHF
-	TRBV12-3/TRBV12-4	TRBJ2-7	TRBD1	TGTGCCAGCAGTTTAGAGGACAGGGGCCCGTCGTACTTC	CASSLEDRGPSYF
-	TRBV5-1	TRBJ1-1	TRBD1	TGCGCCAGCAGCTCGACCGGGACAGCGAACACTGAAGCTTTCTTT	CASSSTGTANTEAFF
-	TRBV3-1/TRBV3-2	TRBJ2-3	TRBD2	TGTGCCAGCAGCCAAGATCCAGTCTTACTAGCGGTTAACACAGATACGCAGTATTTT	CASSQDPVLLAVNTDTQYF
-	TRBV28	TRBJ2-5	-	TGTGCCAGCAGTTTGTACGGGGTAACGCAAGAGACCCAGTACTTC	CASSLYGVTQETQYF
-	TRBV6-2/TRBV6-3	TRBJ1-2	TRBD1	TGTGCCAGCAGTGACGGGACAGCCTACTATGGCTACACCTTC	CASSDGTAYYGYTF
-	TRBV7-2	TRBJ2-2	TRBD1	TGTGCCAGCAGCTTAAATAGGGGGCCCGGGGAGCTGTTTTTT	CASSLNRGPGELFF
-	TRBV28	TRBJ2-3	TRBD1	TGTGCCAGCGGGGGGACAGGGGGAACAGATACGCAGTATTTT	CASGGTGGTDTQYF
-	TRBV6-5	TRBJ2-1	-	TGTGCCACAGGGGGTAGCGGAAACTCCTACAATGAGCAGTTCTTC	CATGGSGNSYNEQFF
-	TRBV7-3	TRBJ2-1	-	TGTGCCAGCAGCTTATTAGCTACCTCCTACAATGAGCAGTTCTTC	CASSLLATSYNEQFF
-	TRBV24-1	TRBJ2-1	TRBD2	TGTGCCACCAGTGCGGGAGGGCCGCTGAATGAGCAGTTCTTC	CATSAGGPLNEQFF
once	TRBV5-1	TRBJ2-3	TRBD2	TGCGCCAGCAGCTTGGAGACTAGCGGGAGCGGGGATACGCAGTATTTT	CASSLETSGSGDTQYF
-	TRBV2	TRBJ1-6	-	TGTGCCAACGCCTTTGGACAGTTTAATTCACCCCTCCACTTT	CANAFGQFNSPLHF
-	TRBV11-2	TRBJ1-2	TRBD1	TGTGCCAGCAGCTCCTGGGACAGGGCCACTCCCTATGGCTACACCTTC	CASSSWDRATPYGYTF